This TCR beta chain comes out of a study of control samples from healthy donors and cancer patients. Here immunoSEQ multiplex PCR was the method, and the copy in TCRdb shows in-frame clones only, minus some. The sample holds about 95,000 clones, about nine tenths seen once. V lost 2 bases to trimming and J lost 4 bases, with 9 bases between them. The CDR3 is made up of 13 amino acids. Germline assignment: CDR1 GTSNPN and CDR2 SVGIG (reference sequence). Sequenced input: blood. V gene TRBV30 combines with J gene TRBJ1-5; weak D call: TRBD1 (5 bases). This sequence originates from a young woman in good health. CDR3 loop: CAWSSRENQPQHF. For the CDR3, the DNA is TGTGCCTGGAGTTCCAGGGAAAATCAGCCCCAGCATTTT.